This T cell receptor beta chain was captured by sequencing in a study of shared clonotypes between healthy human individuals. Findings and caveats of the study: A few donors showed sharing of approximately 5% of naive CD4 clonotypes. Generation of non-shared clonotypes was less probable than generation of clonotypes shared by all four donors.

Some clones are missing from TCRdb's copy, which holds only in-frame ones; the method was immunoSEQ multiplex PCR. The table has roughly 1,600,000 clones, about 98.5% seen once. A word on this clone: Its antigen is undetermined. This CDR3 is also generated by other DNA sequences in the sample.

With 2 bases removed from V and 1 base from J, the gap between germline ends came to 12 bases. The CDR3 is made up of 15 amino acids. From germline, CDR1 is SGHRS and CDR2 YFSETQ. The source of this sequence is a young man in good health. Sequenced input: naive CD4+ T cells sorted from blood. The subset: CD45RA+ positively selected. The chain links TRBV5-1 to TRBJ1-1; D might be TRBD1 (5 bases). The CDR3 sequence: CASSFRVGGNTEAFF. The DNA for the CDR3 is TGCGCCAGCAGCTTCAGGGTCGGCGGGAACACTGAAGCTTTCTTT. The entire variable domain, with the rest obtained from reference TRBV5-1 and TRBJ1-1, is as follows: KAGVTQTPRYLIKTRGQQVTLSCSPISGHRSVSWYQQTPGQGLQFLFEYFSETQRNKGNFPGRFSGRQFSNSRSEMNVSTLELGDSALYLCASSFRVGGNTEAFFGQGTRLTVV.